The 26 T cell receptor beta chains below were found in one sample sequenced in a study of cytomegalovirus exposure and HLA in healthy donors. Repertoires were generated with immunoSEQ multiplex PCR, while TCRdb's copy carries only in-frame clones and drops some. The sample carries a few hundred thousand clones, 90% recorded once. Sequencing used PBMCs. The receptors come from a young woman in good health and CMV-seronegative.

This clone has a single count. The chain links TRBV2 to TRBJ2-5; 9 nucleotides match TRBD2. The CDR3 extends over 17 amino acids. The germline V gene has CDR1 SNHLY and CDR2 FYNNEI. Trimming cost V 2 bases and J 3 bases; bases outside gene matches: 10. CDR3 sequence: CASSEFSGGGAEETQYF. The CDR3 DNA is TGTGCCAGCAGTGAATTTAGTGGCGGGGGGGCCGAAGAGACCCAGTACTTC. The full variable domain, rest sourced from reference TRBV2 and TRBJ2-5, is EPEVTQTPSHQVTQMGQEVILRCVPISNHLYFYWYRQILGQKVEFLVSFYNNEISEKSEIFDDQFSVERPDGSNFTLKIRSTKLEDSAMYFCASSEFSGGGAEETQYFGPGTRLLVL.

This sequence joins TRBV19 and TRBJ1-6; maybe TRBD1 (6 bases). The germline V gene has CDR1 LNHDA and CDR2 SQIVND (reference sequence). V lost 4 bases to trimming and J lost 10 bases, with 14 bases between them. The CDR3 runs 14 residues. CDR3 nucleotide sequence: TGTGCCAGTAGTACGCCAGGGGCACGCTCACCCCTCCACTTT. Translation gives CASSTPGARSPLHF.

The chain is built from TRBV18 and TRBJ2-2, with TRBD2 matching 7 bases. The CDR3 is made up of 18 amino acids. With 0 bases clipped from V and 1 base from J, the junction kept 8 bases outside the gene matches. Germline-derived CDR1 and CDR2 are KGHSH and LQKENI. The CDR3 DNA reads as TGTGCCAGCTCACCACCGTTTTTCCGGGAGGTGAACACCGGGGAGCTGTTTTTT. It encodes CASSPPFFREVNTGELFF.

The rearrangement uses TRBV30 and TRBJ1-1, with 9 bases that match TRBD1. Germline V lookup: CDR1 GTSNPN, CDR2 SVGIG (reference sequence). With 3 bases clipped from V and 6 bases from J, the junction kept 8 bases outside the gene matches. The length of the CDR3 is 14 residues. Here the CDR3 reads CAWSVGQGKAEAFF. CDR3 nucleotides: TGTGCCTGGAGCGTCGGACAGGGGAAGGCTGAAGCTTTCTTT.

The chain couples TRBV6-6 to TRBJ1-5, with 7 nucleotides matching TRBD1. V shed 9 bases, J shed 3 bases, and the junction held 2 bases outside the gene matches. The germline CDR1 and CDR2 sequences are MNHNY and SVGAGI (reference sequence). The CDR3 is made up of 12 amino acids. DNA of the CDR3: TGTGCCAGTCAGGGGGTCAATCAGCCCCAGCATTTT. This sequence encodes CASQGVNQPQHF.

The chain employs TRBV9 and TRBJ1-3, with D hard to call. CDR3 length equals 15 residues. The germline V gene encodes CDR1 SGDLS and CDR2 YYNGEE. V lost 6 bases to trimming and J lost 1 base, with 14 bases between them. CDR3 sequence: CASTPSGASGNTIYF. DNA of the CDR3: TGTGCCAGCACCCCGTCAGGTGCTTCTGGAAACACCATATATTTT.

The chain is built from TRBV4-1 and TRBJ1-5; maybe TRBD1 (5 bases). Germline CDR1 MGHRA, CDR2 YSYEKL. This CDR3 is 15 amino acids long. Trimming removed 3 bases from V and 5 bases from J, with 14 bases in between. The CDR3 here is CASSHPGGSHQPQHF. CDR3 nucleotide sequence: TGCGCCAGCAGCCACCCCGGGGGATCCCATCAGCCCCAGCATTTT.

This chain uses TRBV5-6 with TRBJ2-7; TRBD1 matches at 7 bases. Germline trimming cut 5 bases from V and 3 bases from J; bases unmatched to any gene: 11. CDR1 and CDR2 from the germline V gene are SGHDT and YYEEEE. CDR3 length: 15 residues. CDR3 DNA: TGTGCCAGCAGTGAAGACAGGGCCCTCATCTACGAGCAGTACTTC. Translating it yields CASSEDRALIYEQYF.

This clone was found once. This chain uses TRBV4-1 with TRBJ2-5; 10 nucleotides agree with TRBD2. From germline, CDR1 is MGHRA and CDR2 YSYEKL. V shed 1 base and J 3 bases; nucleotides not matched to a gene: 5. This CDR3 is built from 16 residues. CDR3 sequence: CASSQVRLAGEETQYF. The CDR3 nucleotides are TGCGCCAGCAGCCAAGTTAGGCTAGCGGGGGAAGAGACCCAGTACTTC.

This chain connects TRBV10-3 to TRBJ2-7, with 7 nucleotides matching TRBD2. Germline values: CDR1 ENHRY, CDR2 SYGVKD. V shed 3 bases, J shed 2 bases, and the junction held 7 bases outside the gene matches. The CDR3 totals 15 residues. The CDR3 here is CAISDLSGSTYEQYF. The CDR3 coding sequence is TGTGCCATCAGTGACCTTAGCGGGTCTACCTACGAGCAGTACTTC.

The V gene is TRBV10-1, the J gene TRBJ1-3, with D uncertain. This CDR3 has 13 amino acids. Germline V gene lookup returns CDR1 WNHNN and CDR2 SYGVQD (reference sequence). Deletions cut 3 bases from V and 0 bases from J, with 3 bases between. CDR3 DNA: TGCGCCAGCAGTGACAACTCTGGAAACACCATATATTTT. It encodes CASSDNSGNTIYF.

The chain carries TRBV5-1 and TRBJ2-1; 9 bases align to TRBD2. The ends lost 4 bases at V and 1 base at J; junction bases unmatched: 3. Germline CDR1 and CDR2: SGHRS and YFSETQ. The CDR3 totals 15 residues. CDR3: CASSPLAGSYNEQFF. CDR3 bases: TGCGCCAGCAGCCCTCTAGCGGGGTCCTACAATGAGCAGTTCTTC.

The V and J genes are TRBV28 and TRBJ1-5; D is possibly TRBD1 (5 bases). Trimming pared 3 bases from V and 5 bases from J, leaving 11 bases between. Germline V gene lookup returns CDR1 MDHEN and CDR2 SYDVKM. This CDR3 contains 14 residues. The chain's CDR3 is CASSLGGSDQPQHF. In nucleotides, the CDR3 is TGTGCCAGCAGTTTGGGGGGATCCGATCAGCCCCAGCATTTT. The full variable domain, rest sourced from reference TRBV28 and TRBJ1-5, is DVKVTQSSRYLVKRTGEKVFLECVQDMDHENMFWYRQDPGLGLRLIYFSYDVKMKEKGDIPEGYSVSREKKERFSLILESASTNQTSMYLCASSLGGSDQPQHFGDGTRLSIL.

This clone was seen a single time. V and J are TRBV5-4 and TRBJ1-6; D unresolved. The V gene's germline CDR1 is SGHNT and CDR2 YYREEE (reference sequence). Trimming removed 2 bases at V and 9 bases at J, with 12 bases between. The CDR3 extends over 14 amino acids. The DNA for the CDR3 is TGTGCCAGCAGCTTTGAGGGTTTCTCTTCACCCCTCCACTTT. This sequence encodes CASSFEGFSSPLHF.

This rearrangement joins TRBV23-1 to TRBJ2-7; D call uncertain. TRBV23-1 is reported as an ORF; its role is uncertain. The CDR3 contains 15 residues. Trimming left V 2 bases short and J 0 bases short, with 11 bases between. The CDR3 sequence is CASSQASPYSYEQYV. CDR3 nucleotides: TGCGCCAGCAGTCAAGCTAGTCCCTACTCCTACGAGCAGTACGTC.

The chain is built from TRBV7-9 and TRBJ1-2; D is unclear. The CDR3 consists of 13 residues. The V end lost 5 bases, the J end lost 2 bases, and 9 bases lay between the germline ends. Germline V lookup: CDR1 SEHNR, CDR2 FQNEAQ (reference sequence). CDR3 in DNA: TGTGCCAGCAGCCCCGGTTGGAACTATGGCTACACCTTC. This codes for CASSPGWNYGYTF.

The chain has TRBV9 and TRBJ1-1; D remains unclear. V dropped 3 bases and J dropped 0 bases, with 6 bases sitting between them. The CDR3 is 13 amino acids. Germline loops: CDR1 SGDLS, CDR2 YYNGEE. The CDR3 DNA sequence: TGTGCCAGCAGCGGAGTGCTGAACACTGAAGCTTTCTTT. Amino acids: CASSGVLNTEAFF.

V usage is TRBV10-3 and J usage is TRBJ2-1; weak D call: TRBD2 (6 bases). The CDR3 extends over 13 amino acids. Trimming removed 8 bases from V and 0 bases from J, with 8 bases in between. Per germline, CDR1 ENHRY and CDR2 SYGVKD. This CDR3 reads CAIGTDSYNEQFF. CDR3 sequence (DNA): TGTGCCATCGGGACTGACTCCTACAATGAGCAGTTCTTC.

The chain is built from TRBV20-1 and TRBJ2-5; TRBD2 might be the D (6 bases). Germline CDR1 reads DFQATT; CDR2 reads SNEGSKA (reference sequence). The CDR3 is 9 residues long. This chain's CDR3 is CSGGETQYF. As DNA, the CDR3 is TGCAGCGGAGGGGAGACCCAGTACTTC.

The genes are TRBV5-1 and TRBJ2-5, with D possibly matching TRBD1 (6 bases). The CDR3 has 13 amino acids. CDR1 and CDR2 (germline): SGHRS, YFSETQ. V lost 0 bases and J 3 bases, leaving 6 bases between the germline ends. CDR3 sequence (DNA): TGCGCCAGCAGCTTGGACAGGGAAGAGACCCAGTACTTC. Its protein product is CASSLDREETQYF.

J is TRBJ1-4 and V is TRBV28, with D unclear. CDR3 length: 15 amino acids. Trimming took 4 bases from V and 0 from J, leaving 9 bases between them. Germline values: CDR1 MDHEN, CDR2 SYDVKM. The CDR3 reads CASSSREATNEKLFF. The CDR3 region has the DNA TGTGCCAGCAGTTCCCGGGAGGCAACTAATGAAAAACTGTTTTTT.

CDR3 bases: TGCAGTACCACGGACACCTACGAGCAGTACTTC. This sequence encodes CSTTDTYEQYF. The chain carries TRBV20-1 and TRBJ2-7; TRBD1 might be the D (5 bases). The CDR3 spans 11 residues. V was clipped by 8 bases and J by 2 bases, with 10 bases between them. The germline CDR1 and CDR2 sequences are DFQATT and SNEGSKA (reference sequence).

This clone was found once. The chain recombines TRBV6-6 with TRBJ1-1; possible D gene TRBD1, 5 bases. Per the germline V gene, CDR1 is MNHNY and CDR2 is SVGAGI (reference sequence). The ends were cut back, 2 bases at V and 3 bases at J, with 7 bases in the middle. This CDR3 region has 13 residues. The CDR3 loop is CASSYQGYTEAFF. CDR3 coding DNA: TGTGCCAGCAGTTACCAGGGTTACACTGAAGCTTTCTTT.

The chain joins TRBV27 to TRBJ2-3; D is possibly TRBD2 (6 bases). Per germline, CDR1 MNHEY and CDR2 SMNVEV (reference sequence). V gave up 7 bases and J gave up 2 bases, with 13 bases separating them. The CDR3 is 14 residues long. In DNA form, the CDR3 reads TGTGCCAGCAAGGGCGGGGCATACACAGATACGCAGTATTTT. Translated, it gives CASKGGAYTDTQYF.

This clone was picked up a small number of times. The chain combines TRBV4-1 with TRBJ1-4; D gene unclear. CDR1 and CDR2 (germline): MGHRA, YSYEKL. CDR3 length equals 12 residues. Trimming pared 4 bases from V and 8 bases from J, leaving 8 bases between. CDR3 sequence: CASSLAGEKLFF. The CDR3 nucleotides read TGCGCCAGCAGCCTCGCCGGGGAAAAACTGTTTTTT.

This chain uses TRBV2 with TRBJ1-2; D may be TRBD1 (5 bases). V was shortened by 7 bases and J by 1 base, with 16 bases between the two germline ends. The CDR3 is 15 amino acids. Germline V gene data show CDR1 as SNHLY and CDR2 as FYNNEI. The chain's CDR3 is CASTLGTLFNYGYTF. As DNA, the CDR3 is TGTGCCAGCACACTTGGGACTCTCTTTAACTATGGCTACACCTTC.